Listed here is a single T cell receptor (beta chain). Some clones are missing from TCRdb's copy, which holds only in-frame ones; the method was immunoSEQ multiplex PCR. Counted here are roughly 280,000 clones, about 91% occurring once; the ten biggest clones make up 2.5% to 3%. This sample is part of a study of blood T cell repertoires in COVID-19. The CDR3 is made up of 13 amino acids. V lost 0 bases, J lost 7 bases, and 7 bases lay in between. CDR1 LGHDT and CDR2 YNNKEL come from the germline V gene (reference sequence). Sequencing was done on a sample of PBMCs or T cells enriched from blood (not recorded which). The chain couples TRBV3-1 (or the pseudogene TRBV3-2) to TRBJ2-4; D unresolved. This clonotype was sampled from a man aged 35-49 years who had been exposed to COVID-19. This CDR3 is CASSQESVNIQYF. The CDR3, as DNA: TGTGCCAGCAGCCAAGAATCGGTGAACATTCAGTACTTC.